This T cell receptor (beta chain) was documented in a study of T cell changes during pregnancy in multiple sclerosis. Libraries were prepared by immunoSEQ multiplex PCR; TCRdb keeps only in-frame clonotypes and omits some of them. This sample has some 37,000 clones, with around 90% found just once. The germline V gene has CDR1 SGHVS and CDR2 FQNEAQ. V gave up 1 base and J gave up 8 bases, with 17 bases separating them. CDR3 length equals 15 residues. This material consisted of CD4+ T cells from peripheral blood mononuclear cells, taken after pregnancy. This TCR derives from a female donor in good health, enrolled as a control in a pregnancy study. V usage is TRBV7-8 and J usage is TRBJ1-2, with D possibly matching TRBD1 (6 bases). Here the CDR3 reads CASSLGYPGAGGYTF. The CDR3, as DNA: TGTGCCAGCAGCTTAGGGTACCCAGGGGCTGGAGGCTACACCTTC.